This T cell receptor (beta chain) was identified in a study of shared clonotypes between healthy human individuals. Across the whole study: The plates for each donor numbered three CD4 naive, three CD4 memory, two CD8 naive and one CD8 memory.

Study-level points and caveats: Clonotype sharing across donors was expected to vary with sequencing depth.

Using 200 ng DNA, some 30,000 T cell genomes, the sorted-subset replicate PCRs were run. TCRdb's copy holds only in-frame clones and misses some; the assay was immunoSEQ multiplex PCR. The profile shows a few million clones, under 95% of them singletons. This CDR3 comprises 13 residues. Germline CDR1 SGHTA, CDR2 FQGTGA. V shed 4 bases and J shed 1 base, with 7 bases lying between them. This clone was counted a few times. What it binds is unknown. Other nucleotide sequences in the sample specify the same CDR3. The sequencing sample was made of naive CD4+ T cells from PBMCs. The sample's subset: CD45RA+ positively selected. V is TRBV7-3 and J is TRBJ1-1, with a tentative D call TRBD1 (5 bases). This TCR came from a man between 18 and 35 years old in good health. Some clones in this sample may be carry-over from other donors' samples. The CDR3 DNA reads TGTGCCAGCAGCTCCGGACAGAACACTGAAGCTTTCTTT. Translated, it gives CASSSGQNTEAFF.